The clone carrying this T cell receptor (beta chain) was seen at least ten times. V gave up 5 bases and J gave up 4 bases, with 20 bases separating them. CDR3 length: 16 residues. This sample stems from a study of CD8 T cells in ankylosing spondylitis. Making the TCR beta libraries involved quantitative 5'-RACE with molecular barcodes. TCRdb ran MiXCR on the 5' RACE reads and lists one entry per CDR3 protein. This sample has 200,000 to 250,000 distinct CDR3 sequences, with about 11% found just once. This TCR came from a male donor with ankylosing spondylitis or in good health (not recorded which). Input material: blood, either unsorted or a sorted T cell fraction (not recorded which). The J gene is TRBJ1-2, the V gene TRBV12-3 or TRBV12-4; D may be TRBD1 (5 bases). The CDR3 DNA follows: TGTGCCAGCAGTCCGGTCGGGACGGCCTCCCCCTATGGCTACACCTTC. It is translated as CASSPVGTASPYGYTF.